This T cell receptor (beta chain) was captured in a study of OX40 agonist ivuxolimab in advanced cancers. Regarding the complete study: Ivuxolimab, which targeted the costimulatory receptor OX40 (CD134), was an agonistic, fully human IgG2 monoclonal antibody. Intravenous ivuxolimab was administered to patients every 2 weeks at six dose levels: 0.01, 0.1, 0.3, 1.5, 3 and 10 mg/kg. Of the approximately 50 dose-escalation patients, hepatocellular carcinoma was present in about 20, melanoma in roughly 15, renal cell carcinoma in 9 and head and neck cancer in 9. In the dose-escalation cohort, approximately 83% of patients were male, and the mean age was roughly 60 years with a range of about 20 to 80. Patients were allowed to have had prior anti-PD-1, anti-PD-L1 or anti-CTLA-4 therapy, and about 40% of the dose-escalation patients had been treated with checkpoint inhibitors. Partial responses occurred in three dose-escalation patients, of whom one had hepatocellular carcinoma and two had cutaneous melanoma. The point of sequencing TCRbeta in the periphery was to test whether ivuxolimab changed TCR sequence diversity and drove clonal T-cell expansion. The paper describes the monotherapy dose-escalation part (N = 52 patients) of the phase I trial of ivuxolimab.

The trial excluded patients who had a history of autoimmune disease or were on systemic immunosuppression. Peripheral blood for TCR sequencing was drawn from every dose cohort at baseline, at cycle 4 day 1 and at cycle 7 day 1. Samples came from an open-label, multicenter, first-in-human phase I dose-escalation trial of ivuxolimab. Adults with locally advanced or metastatic melanoma, renal cell carcinoma, hepatocellular carcinoma or head and neck squamous cell carcinoma were enrolled in the trial. Before TCR sequencing, CD4+ and CD8+ T cells were separately sorted from peripheral blood. As for this clone: Its antigen target is currently unknown. Per-nucleotide qualities are absent, and no much larger clonotype sits a single base away.

The investigation overall reported the following: In the 0.1-3.0 mg/kg groups, partial responders had among the lowest normalized peripheral clonal expansion, particularly in CD8+ T cells. After ivuxolimab, more expanded clones were found on average in CD8+ T cells than in CD4+ T cells. The antigen specificity of the peripheral T cells that underwent clonal expansion was not determined. Low levels of normalized T-cell clonal expansion were also seen in some patients who did not respond. Clonal expansion of both CD4+ and CD8+ blood T cells was observed from baseline to week 6 at doses 0.1 to 3.0 mg/kg.

Genomic DNA was extracted from sorted cells for sequencing of the TCRbeta CDR3 region. TCRbeta CDR3 regions were sequenced using the immunoSEQ Assay. In its TCRdb copy, this immuneACCESS table keeps in-frame sequences only and misses some clones. Where compared with another copy, unresolved V genes explain less than half of these, and the others have no known cause. The sample records about 68,000 clones, over 65% of which are singletons. The leading ten clones occupy roughly 0.7% of the sample. The cysteine opens and the phenylalanine closes a CDR3 of 14 amino acids. Only the CDR3 DNA stays, 42 bases, in frame from base 1. V is reduced by 0 bases and J by 5 bases, leaving a spacing of 9 bases between them. Sequences SGHRS (CDR1) and YFSETQ (CDR2) are obtained from the germline V gene.

The V and J genes are TRBV5-1 and TRBJ2-4; 6 matching bases give a weak D call of TRBD1. The clonotype originates from an adult with an advanced solid tumor such as melanoma, head and neck, liver or kidney cancer. The sequencing here drew on CD4+ or CD8+ T cells sorted from blood, taken in a trial of the OX40 agonist ivuxolimab. CDR3 reads: CASSLGQEENIQYF. DNA sequence: TGCGCCAGCAGCTTGGGACAGGAGGAAAACATTCAGTACTTC.